A single TCR beta chain is shown here with its context. What it binds is not known. Researchers used 5'RACE with constant-segment primers to make TCR alpha and TCR beta cDNA libraries that carry sample barcodes and UMIs. MiXCR, run by TCRdb on the 5' RACE reads, gives a single entry per CDR3 protein. Counted here are about 470,000 distinct CDR3 sequences, roughly 18% occurring once; the ten biggest clones make up 9% to 15%. This sample stems from a study of T-cell memory formation after mild COVID-19. Study-wide results and limits: Contracting CD4+ clones were located mainly in CM and EM, and CD8+ clones in EMRA. Clones that shrank (day 15 to 85) were balanced CD4/CD8, whereas later expanders leaned CD4+.

V gave up 4 bases and J gave up 3 bases, with 15 bases separating them. The CDR3 is 15 residues long. The germline V gene has CDR1 MNHNS and CDR2 SASEGT. Input material: PBMCs or a T cell subset sorted from them (not recorded which). The TCR originated in an adult woman who had mild COVID-19 (a few samples of this study predate the infection). Cell type and time point are not known. This chain links TRBV6-1 with TRBJ1-1; no clear D gene. Here the CDR3 DNA reads TGTGCCAGCAGTGCCCGGGCCAAGAGGGACACTGAAGCTTTCTTT. Protein: CASSARAKRDTEAFF.